The sample holds one count of the clone carrying this T cell receptor beta chain. As yet, its antigen is unknown. Sampling times: baseline, cycle 4 day 1, cycle 7 day 1. Trimming cost V 1 base and J 7 bases; bases outside gene matches: 8. The CDR3 consists of 16 residues. Germline V CDR1 and CDR2: LGHNA, YNFKEQ. The entry originates in a study of OX40 agonist ivuxolimab in advanced cancers. As for the study in general: Ivuxolimab, an agonistic anti-OX40 (CD134) antibody, was given to patients.

The study, taken as a whole, reports: Clonal expansion was among the lowest in partial responders at 0.1-3.0 mg/kg, especially CD8+.

Clones were read by immunoSEQ multiplex PCR, and TCRdb kept only the in-frame ones, dropping some. The data show approximately 52,000 clones, less than 85% seen once. J is TRBJ1-5 and V is TRBV4-2, with 9 bases identical to TRBD1. The source of this sequence is an adult with an advanced solid tumor such as melanoma, head and neck, liver or kidney cancer. Source: CD4+ or CD8+ T cells sorted from blood, taken in a trial of the OX40 agonist ivuxolimab. CDR3 nucleotides: TGTGCCAGCAGCCAAGGGGGGGGACAGGGAAGGCAGCCCCAGCATTTT. This codes for CASSQGGGQGRQPQHF.